This T cell receptor beta chain was sequenced during a study of shared clonotypes between healthy human individuals. CDR1 SGHRS and CDR2 YFSETQ come from the germline V gene. The CDR3 is 13 amino acids. Trimming pared 5 bases from V and 0 bases from J, leaving 7 bases between. This table comes from immunoSEQ multiplex PCR, and its TCRdb copy is limited to in-frame clones, with some not included. The sample holds about 2 million clones; 85% to 95% are singletons and the top ten take more than 0.1%. Sequencing input: naive CD4+ T cells sorted from blood. Subset specified: CD45RA+ positively selected. This TCR came from a man younger than 35 in good health. This chain connects TRBV5-1 to TRBJ2-3; D remains ambiguous. CDR3 DNA sequence: TGCGCCAGCAGTCACCCTAGCACAGATACGCAGTATTTT. Protein product: CASSHPSTDTQYF.